This T cell receptor beta chain stems from a study of neurological immune-mediated disorders. Notes on the study in general: While HTLV-1-associated myelopathy showed the greatest TCR clonal expansion, multiple sclerosis showed the least, falling below healthy controls. None of the CDR3 amino acid sequences in expanded clones turned up in more than one subject, which points to private repertoires in all groups.

Germline V gene data show CDR1 as MGHRA and CDR2 as YSYEKL. Trimming stripped 1 base from V and 3 bases from J, with 17 bases between. The CDR3 is made up of 17 amino acids. The unsorted libraries were generated from a total of 2 million PBMCs, which had been stored in RNAlater at -80 C. At least ten counts were recorded for this clonotype. Its antigen is unknown. With 10-nucleotide random UMIs, 5'RACE was used to make the cDNA. Via MiXCR, TCRdb re-called the 5' RACE reads, giving one row per CDR3 protein. The sample holds about 77,000 distinct CDR3 sequences, approximately 10% seen once. The specimen sequenced was PBMCs. This sequence joins TRBV4-1 and TRBJ2-3; D is perhaps TRBD2 (6 bases). This TCR came from a man aged 50 or older in good health. The CDR3 DNA is TGCGCCAGCAGCCAAGGGGTTGCGGGGCTGGGGACAGATACGCAGTATTTT. The encoded protein is CASSQGVAGLGTDTQYF.